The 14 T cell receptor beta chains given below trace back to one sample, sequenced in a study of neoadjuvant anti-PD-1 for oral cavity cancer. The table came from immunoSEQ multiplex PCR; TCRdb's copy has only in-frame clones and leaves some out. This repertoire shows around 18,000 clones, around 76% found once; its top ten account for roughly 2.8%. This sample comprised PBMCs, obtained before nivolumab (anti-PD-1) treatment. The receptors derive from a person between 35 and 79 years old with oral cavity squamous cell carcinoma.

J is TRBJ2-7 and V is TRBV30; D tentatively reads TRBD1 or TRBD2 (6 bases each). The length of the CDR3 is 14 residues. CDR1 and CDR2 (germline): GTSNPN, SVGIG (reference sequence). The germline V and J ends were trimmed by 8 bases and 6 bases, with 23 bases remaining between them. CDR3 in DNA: TGTGCCGGACGGTGGGGGGCCTACGGAGGCGAGCAGTACTTC. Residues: CAGRWGAYGGEQYF.

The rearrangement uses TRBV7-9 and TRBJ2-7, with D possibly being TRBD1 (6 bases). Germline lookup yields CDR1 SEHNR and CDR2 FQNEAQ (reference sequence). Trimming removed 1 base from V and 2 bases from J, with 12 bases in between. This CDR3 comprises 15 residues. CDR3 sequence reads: CASSLGLQGPYEQYF. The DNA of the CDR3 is TGTGCCAGCAGCTTAGGTCTACAGGGTCCCTACGAGCAGTACTTC.

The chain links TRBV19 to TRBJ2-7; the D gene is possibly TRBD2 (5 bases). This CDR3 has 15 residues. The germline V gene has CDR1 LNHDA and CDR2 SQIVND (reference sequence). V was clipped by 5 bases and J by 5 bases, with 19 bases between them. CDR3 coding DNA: TGTGCCAGTAGTCCCGGACGAGGGAGCAGCCACGAGCAGTACTTC. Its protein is CASSPGRGSSHEQYF.

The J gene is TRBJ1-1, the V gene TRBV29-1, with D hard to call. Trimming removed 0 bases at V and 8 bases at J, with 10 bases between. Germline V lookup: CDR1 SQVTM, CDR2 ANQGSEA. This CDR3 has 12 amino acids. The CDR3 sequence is CSVEDQAREAFF. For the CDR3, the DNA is TGCAGCGTTGAAGATCAGGCCAGAGAAGCTTTCTTT.

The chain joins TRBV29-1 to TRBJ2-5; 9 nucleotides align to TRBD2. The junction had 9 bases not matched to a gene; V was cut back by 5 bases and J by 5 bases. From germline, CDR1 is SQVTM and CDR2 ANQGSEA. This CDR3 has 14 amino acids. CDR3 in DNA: TGCAGCGTTACCCCGCTAGCGGGAATGGAGACCCAGTACTTC. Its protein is CSVTPLAGMETQYF. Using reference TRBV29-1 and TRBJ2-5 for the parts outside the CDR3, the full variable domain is SAVISQKPSRDICQRGTSLTIQCQVDSQVTMMFWYRQQPGQSLTLIATANQGSEATYESGFVIDKFPISRPNLTFSTLTVSNMSPEDSSIYLCSVTPLAGMETQYFGPGTRLLVL.

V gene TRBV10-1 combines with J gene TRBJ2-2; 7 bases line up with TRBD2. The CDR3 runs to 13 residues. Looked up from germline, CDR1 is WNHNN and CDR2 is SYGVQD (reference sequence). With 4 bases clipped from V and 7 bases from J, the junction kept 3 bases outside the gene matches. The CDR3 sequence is CASSGTRDGELFF. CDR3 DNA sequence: TGCGCCAGCAGTGGGACTAGGGACGGGGAGCTGTTTTTT.

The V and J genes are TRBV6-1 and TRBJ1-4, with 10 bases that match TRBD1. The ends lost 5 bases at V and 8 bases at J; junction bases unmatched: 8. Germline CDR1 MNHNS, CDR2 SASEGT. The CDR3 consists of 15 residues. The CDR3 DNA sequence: TGTGCCAGCAGTCCATCGGGACAGGGGAGCGAAAAACTGTTTTTT. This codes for CASSPSGQGSEKLFF.

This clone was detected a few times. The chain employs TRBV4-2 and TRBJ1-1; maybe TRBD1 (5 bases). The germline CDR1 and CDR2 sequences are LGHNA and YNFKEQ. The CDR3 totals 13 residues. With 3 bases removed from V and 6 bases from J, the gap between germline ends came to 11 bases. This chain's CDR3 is CASSHSRDSEAFF. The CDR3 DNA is TGTGCCAGCAGCCATTCCCGGGACTCTGAAGCTTTCTTT.

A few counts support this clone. The CDR3 nucleotides read TGTGCCAGTAGTATGTATAGACAGACGGTTGAAGCTTTCTTT. It codes for CASSMYRQTVEAFF. The chain links TRBV19 to TRBJ1-1; D is possibly TRBD1 (5 bases). Germline CDR1 LNHDA, CDR2 SQIVND (reference sequence). Trimming removed 3 bases at V and 7 bases at J, with 15 bases between. The CDR3 has 14 amino acids. The variable domain in full, with the rest retrieved from reference TRBV19 and TRBJ1-1, is DGGITQSPKYLFRKEGQNVTLSCEQNLNHDAMYWYRQDPGQGLRLIYYSQIVNDFQKGDIAEGYSVSREKKESFPLTVTSAQKNPTAFYLCASSMYRQTVEAFFGQGTRLTVV.

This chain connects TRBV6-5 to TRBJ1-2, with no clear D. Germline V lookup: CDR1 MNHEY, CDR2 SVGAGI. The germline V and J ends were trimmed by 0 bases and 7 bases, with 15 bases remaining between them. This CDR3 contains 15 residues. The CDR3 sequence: CASSYSIVGKFGYTF. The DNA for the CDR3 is TGTGCCAGCAGTTACTCGATAGTAGGGAAGTTTGGCTACACCTTC.

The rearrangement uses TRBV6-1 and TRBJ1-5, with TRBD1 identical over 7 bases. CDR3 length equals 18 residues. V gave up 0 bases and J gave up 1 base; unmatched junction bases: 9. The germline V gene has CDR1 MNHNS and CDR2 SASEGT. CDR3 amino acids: CASSEAFLTGSSNQPQHF. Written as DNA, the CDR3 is TGTGCCAGCAGTGAAGCGTTTCTGACAGGGTCGAGCAATCAGCCCCAGCATTTT.

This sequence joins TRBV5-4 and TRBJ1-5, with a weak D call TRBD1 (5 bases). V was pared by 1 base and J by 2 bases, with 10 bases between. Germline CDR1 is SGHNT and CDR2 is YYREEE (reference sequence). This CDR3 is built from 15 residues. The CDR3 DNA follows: TGTGCCAGCAGCTTGTTAGGGGACGGCAATCAGCCCCAGCATTTT. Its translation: CASSLLGDGNQPQHF.

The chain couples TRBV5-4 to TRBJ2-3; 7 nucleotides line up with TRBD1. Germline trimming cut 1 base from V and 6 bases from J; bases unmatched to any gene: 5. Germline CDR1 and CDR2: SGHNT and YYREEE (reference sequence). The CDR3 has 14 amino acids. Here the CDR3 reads CASSLLQGEDTQYF. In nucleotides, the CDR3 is TGTGCCAGCAGCTTGCTTCAGGGGGAGGATACGCAGTATTTT. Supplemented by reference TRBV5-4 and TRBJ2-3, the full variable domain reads ETGVTQSPTHLIKTRGQQVTLRCSSQSGHNTVSWYQQALGQGPQFIFQYYREEENGRGNFPPRFSGLQFPNYSSELNVNALELDDSALYLCASSLLQGEDTQYFGPGTRLTVL.

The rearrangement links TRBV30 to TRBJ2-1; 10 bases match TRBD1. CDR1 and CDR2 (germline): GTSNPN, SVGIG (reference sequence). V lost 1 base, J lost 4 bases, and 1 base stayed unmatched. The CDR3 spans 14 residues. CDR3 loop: CAWSGQGAYNEQFF. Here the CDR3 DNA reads TGTGCCTGGAGTGGACAGGGGGCGTACAATGAGCAGTTCTTC.